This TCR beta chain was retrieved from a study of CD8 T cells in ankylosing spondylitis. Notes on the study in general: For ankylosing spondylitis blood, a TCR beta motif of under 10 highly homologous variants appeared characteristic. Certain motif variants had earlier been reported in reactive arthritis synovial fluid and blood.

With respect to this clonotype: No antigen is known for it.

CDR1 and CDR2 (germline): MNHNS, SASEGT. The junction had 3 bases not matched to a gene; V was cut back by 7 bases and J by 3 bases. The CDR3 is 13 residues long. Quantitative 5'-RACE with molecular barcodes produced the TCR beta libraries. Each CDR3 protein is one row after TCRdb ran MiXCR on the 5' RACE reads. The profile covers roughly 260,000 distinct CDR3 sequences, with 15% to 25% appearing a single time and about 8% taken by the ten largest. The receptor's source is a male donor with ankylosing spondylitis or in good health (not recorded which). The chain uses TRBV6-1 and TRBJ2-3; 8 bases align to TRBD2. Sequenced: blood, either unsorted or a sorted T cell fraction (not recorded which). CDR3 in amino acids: CASMAGGTDTQYF. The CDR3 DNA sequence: TGTGCCAGCATGGCGGGAGGTACAGATACGCAGTATTTT.